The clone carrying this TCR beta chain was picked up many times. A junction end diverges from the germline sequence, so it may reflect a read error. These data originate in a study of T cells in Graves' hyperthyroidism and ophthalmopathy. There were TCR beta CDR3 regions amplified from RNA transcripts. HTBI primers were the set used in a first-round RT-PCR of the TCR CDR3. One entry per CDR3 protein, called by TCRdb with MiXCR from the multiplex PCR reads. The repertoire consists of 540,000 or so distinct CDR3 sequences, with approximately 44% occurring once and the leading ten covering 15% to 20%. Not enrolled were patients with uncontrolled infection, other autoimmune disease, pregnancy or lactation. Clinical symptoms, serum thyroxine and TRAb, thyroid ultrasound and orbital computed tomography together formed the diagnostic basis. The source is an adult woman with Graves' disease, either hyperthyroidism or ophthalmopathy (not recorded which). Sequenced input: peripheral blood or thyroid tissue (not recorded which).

DNA of the CDR3: TGCAGCTTTGAGCGGTCGTACCAAGAGACCCAGTACTTC. This sequence encodes CSFERSYQETQYF. The chain links TRBV29-1 to TRBJ2-5, with a tentative D call TRBD2 (5 bases). Germline V lookup: CDR1 SQVTM, CDR2 ANQGSEA. CDR3 length: 13 amino acids.